The sequence of this TCR beta chain was determined in a study of blood T cell repertoires in COVID-19. Study overall: Whether acute or convalescent, the COVID-19 samples came from the United States, Italy and Spain.

Assay used: immunoSEQ multiplex PCR; TCRdb lists only in-frame clones, some missing. Among around 130,000 clones listed, 84% were seen once. Per germline, CDR1 KGHSH and CDR2 LQKENI. V gave up 6 bases and J gave up 4 bases, with 12 bases separating them. This CDR3 comprises 13 residues. This clone was picked up one time. Sequenced input: peripheral blood. This receptor was taken from a human donor in a cohort sampled during active COVID-19. V is TRBV18 and J is TRBJ1-2; the D gene is possibly TRBD1 (6 bases). The CDR3 region is CASSPTGLYGYTF. CDR3 nucleotides: TGTGCCAGCTCCCCGACAGGCCTCTATGGCTACACCTTC.